The clone carrying this TCR beta chain was seen repeatedly, ten times or more. This entry comes from a study of human T cells and chemical hapten exposure. TCRdb re-called the RACE reads with MiXCR, one entry per CDR3 protein. The table has approximately 87,000 distinct CDR3 sequences, about 10% seen once. The time point is: patch test 2, 6 weeks after DPC sensitization. Treatment specified: therapeutic diphenylcyclopropenone sensitization with weekly scalp DPC. The CDR3 length is 12 residues. CDR1 MNHEY and CDR2 SVGAGI come from the germline V gene. The junction had 7 bases not matched to a gene; V was cut back by 10 bases and J by 6 bases.

The chain couples TRBV6-5 to TRBJ1-2, with TRBD1 matching 8 bases. The material sequenced was whole blood, taken in connection with sensitization to the hapten diphenylcyclopropenone (DPC). This sequence was found in a woman between 40 and 55 years old with alopecia areata. Some clones in this sample may be carry-over from other donors' samples. In nucleotides, the CDR3 is TGTGCCACCACTACAGGGGGGGATGGCTACACCTTC. Amino acids: CATTTGGDGYTF.